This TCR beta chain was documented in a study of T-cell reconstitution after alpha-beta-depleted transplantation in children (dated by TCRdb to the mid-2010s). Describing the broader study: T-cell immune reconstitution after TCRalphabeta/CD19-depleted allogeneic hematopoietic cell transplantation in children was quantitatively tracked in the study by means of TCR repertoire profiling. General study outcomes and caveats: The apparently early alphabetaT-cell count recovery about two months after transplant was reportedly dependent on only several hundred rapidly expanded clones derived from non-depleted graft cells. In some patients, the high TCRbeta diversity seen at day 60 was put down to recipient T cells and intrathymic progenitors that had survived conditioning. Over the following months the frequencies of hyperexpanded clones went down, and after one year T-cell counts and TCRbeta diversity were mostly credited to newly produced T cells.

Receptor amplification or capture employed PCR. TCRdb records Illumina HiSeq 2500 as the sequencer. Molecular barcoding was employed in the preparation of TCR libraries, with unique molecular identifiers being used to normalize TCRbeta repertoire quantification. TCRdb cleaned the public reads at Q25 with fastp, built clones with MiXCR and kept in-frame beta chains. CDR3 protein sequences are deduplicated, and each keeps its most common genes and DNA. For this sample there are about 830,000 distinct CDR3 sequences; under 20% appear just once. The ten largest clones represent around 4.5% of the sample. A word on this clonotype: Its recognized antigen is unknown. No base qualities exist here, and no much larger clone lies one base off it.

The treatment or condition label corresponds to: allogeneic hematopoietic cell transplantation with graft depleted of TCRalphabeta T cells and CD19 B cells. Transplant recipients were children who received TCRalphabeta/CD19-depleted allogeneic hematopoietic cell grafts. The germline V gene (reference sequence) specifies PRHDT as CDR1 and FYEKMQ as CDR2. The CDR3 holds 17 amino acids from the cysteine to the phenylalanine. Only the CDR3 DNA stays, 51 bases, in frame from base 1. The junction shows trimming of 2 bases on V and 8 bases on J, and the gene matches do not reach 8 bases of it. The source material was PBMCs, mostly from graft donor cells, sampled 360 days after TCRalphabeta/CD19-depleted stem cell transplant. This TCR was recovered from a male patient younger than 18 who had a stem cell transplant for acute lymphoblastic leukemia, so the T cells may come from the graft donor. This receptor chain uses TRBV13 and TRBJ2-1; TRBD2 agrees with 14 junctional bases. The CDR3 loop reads CASSLTTTSGRGDEQFF. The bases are TGTGCCAGCAGCTTAACCACGACTAGCGGGAGGGGGGATGAGCAGTTCTTC.